This T cell receptor (beta chain) was documented in a study of radiation and T cells in renal cell carcinoma. Study conclusions and caveats: From baseline, blood top tumor clonotypes peaked at 2 weeks post-radiation.

On this clone: The target antigen is unknown.

CDR1 is SGHNT and CDR2 is YYREEE in the germline V gene (reference sequence). The ends lost 4 bases at V and 8 bases at J; junction bases unmatched: 11. The CDR3 has 15 residues. Repertoires were generated with immunoSEQ multiplex PCR, while TCRdb's copy carries only in-frame clones and drops some. Of 100,000 to 150,000 clones in the sample, roughly four fifths are singletons; the top ten hold 5% to 6.5%. Time point indicated: blood 2 weeks post-SBRT. Treatment indicated: 15 Gy SBRT to primary tumor, nephrectomy 4 weeks later. The tumor was a clear cell renal cell carcinoma. The clonotype was recovered from a man aged 50 to 59 with renal cell carcinoma. The J gene is TRBJ2-1, the V gene TRBV5-4, with 8 bases that match TRBD2. Sample: blood, taken from a patient whose treatment included radiotherapy and nephrectomy. The CDR3 loop is CASSESSGSWDEQFF. For the CDR3, the DNA is TGTGCCAGCAGCGAGTCGAGCGGGAGTTGGGATGAGCAGTTCTTC.